This T cell receptor beta chain originates from a study of OX40 agonist ivuxolimab in advanced cancers. Sequencing was performed with immunoSEQ multiplex PCR; in TCRdb, only in-frame clones are kept and a portion is missing. The sample shows 25,000 to 35,000 clones, roughly nine tenths of them seen only once. This clonotype was sampled from an adult with an advanced solid tumor such as melanoma, head and neck, liver or kidney cancer. The material was CD4+ or CD8+ T cells sorted from blood, obtained in a trial of the OX40 agonist ivuxolimab.

DNA for the CDR3: TGTGCCAGTAGTCATGGGGTTAACTACGAGCAGTACTTC. Translation gives CASSHGVNYEQYF. The gene calls are TRBV19 and TRBJ2-7; D unclear. Germline CDR1 is LNHDA and CDR2 is SQIVND (reference sequence). This CDR3 is built from 13 residues. Trimming stripped 5 bases from V and 3 bases from J, with 11 bases between.